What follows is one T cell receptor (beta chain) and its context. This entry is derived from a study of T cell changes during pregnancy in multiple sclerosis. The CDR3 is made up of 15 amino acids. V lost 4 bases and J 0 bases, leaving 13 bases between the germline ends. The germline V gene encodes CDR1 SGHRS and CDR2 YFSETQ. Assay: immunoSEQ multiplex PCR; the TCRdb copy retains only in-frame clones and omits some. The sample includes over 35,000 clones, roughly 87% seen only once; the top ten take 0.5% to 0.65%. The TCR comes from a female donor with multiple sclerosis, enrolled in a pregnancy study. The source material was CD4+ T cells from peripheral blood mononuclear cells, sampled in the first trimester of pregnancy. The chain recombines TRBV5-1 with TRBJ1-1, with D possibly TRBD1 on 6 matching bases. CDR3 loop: CASSPWTDMNTEAFF. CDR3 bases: TGCGCCAGCAGCCCGTGGACAGACATGAACACTGAAGCTTTCTTT.